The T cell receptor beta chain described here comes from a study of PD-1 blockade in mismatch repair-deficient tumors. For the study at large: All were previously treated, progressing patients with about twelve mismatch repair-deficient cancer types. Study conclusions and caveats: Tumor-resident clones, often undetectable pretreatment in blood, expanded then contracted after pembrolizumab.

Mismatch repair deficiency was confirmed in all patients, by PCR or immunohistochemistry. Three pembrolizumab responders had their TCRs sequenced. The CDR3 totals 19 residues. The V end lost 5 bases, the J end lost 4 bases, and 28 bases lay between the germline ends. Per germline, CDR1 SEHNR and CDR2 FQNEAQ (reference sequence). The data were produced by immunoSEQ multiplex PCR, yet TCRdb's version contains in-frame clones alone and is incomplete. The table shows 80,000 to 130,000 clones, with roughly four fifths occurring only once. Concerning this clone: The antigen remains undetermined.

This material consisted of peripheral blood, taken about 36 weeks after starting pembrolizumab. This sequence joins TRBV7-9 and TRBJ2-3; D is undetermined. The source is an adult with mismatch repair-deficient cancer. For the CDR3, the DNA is TGTGCCAGCAGCAAATCCGACTGGAACCTTTTAGGAGTGGCAGATACGCAGTATTTT. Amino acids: CASSKSDWNLLGVADTQYF.